Detailed here is one T cell receptor beta chain. These data belong to a study of CD8 T cells in Susac syndrome. RNA in amounts of about 0.5 to 1 ug was reverse transcribed with random hexamers. TCRdb fed the immunoSEQ multiplex PCR reads into MiXCR, producing one record per CDR3 protein. This table holds 170,000 or so distinct CDR3 sequences, just under 95% found once. The CDR3 runs to 13 residues. V was pared by 0 bases and J by 10 bases, with 10 bases between. CDR1 is LGHNA, CDR2 YSLEER, per germline. This TCR came from a human donor with Susac syndrome. V is TRBV4-3 and J is TRBJ2-1, with D maybe TRBD1 (5 bases). Sequencing was performed on CD4+ T cells from PBMCs. The CDR3 bases are TGCGCCAGCAGCCAAGATACGCACAGGGAGCAGTTCTTC. Protein product: CASSQDTHREQFF.